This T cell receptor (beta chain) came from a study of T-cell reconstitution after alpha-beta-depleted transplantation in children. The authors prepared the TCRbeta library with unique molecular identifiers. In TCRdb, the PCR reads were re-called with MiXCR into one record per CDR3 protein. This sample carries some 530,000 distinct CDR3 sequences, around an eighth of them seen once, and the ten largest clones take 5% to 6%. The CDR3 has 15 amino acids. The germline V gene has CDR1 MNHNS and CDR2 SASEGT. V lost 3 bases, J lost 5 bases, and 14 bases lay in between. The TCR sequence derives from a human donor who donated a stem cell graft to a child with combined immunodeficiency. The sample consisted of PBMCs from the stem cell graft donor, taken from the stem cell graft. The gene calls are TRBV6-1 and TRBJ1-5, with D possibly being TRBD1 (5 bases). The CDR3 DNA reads TGTGCCAGCAGTGATCCCAATTCGGGGGATCAGCCCCAGCATTTT. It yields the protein CASSDPNSGDQPQHF.